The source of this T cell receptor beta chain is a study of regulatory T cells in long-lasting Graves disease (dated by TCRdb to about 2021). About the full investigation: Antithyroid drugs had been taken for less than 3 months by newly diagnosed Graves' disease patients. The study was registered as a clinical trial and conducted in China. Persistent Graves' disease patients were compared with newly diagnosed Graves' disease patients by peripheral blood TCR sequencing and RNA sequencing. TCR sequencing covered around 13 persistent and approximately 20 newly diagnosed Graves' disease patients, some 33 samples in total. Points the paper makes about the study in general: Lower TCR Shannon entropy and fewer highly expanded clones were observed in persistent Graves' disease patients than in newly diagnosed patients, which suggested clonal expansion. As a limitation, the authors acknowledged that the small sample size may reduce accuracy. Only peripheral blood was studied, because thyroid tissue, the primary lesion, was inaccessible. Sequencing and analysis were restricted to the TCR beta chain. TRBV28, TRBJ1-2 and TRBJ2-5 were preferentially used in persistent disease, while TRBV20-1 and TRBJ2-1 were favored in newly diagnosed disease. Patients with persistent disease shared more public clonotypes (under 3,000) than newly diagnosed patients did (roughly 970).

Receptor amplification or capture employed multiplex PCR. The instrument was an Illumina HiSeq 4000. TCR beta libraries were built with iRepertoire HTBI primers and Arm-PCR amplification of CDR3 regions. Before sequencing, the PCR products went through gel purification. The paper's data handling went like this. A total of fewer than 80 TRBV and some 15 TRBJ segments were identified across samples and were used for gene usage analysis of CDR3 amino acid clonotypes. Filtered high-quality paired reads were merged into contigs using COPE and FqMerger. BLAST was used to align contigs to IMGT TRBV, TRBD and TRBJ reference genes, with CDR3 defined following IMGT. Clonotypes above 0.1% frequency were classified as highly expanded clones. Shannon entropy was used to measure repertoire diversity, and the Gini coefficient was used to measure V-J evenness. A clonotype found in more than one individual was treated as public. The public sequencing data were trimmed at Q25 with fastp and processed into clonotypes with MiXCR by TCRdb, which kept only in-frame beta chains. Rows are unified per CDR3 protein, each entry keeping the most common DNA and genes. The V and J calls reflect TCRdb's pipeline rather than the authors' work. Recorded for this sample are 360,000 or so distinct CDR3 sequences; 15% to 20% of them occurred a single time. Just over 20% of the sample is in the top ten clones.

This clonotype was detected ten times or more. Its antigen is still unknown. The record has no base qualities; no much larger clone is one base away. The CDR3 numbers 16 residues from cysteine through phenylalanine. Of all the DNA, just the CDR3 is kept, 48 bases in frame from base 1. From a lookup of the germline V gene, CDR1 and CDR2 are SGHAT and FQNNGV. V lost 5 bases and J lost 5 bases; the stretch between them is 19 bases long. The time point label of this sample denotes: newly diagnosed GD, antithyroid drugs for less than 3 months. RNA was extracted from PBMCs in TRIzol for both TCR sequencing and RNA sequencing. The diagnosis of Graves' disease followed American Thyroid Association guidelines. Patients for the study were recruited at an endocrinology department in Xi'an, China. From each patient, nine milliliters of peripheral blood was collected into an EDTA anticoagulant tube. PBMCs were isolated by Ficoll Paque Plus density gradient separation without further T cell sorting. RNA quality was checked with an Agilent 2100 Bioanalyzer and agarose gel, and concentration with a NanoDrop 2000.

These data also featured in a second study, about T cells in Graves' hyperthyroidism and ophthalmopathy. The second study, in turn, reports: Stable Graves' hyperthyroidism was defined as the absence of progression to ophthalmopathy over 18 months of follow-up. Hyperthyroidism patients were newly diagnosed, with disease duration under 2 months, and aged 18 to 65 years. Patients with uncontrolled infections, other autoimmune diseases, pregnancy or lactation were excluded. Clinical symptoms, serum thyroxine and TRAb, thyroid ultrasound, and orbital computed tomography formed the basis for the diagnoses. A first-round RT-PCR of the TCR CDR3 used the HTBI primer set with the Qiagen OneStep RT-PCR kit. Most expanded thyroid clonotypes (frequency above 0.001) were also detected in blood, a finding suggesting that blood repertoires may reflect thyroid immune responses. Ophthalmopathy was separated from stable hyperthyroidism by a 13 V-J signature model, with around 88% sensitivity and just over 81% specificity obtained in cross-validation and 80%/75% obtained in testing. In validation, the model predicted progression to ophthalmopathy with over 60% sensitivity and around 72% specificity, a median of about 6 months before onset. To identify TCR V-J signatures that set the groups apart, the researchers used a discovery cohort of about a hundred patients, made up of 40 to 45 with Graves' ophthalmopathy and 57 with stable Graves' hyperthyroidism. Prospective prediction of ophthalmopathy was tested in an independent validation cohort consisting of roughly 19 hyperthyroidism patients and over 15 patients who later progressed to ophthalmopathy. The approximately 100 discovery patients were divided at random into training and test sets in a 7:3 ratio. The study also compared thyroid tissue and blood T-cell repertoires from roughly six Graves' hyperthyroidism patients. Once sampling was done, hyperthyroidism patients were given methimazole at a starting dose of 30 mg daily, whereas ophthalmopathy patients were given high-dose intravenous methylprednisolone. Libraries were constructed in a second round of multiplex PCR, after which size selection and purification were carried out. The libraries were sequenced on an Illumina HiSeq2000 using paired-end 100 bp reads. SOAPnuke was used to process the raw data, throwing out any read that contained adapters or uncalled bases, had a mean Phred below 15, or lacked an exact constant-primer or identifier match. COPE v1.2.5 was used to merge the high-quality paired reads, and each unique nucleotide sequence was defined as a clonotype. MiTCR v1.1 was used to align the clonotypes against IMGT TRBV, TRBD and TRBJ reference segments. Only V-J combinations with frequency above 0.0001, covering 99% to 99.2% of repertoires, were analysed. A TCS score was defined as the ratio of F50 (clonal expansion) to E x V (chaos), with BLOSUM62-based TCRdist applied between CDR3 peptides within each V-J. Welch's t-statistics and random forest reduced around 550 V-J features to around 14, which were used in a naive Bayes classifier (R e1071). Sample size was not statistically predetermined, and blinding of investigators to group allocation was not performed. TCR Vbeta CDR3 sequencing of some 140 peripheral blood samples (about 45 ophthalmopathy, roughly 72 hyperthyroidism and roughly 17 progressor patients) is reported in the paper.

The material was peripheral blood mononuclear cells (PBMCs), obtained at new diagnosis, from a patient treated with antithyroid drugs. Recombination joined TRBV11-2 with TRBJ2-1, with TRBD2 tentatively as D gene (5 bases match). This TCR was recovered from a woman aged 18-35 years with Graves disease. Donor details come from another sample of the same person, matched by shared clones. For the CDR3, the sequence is CASSPTGNPINNEQFF. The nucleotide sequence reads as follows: TGTGCCAGCAGCCCTACCGGGAACCCGATAAACAATGAGCAGTTCTTC.